Sequencing of this TCR beta chain was carried out in a study of T-cell memory formation after mild COVID-19. General study findings and limits: Clones which contracted sat mainly in CM and EM if CD4+, and in EMRA if CD8+. The SARS-CoV-2 specificity of second-wave clones reaching peak at day 37 remained unverified. A balance of CD4 and CD8 characterized clones contracting day 15 to 85, whereas later expanders leaned CD4+.

Employing constant-segment primers, 5'RACE generated TCR alpha and TCR beta cDNA libraries bearing sample barcodes and UMIs. TCRdb itself ran the 5' RACE reads through MiXCR, one entry per CDR3 protein. The sample yields about 82,000 distinct CDR3 sequences, around 16% seen once. Points on this clonotype: Its antigen is not known.

The source is a man between 18 and 29 years old who had mild COVID-19 (a few samples of this study predate the infection). Cell type and time point are not known. Sequencing input: PBMCs or a T cell subset sorted from them (not recorded which).

CDR3 DNA sequence: TGCAGCGCCGTAGAGTGGTCGAGGAACACTGAAGCTTTCTTT. It is translated as CSAVEWSRNTEAFF. This chain joins TRBV29-1 and TRBJ1-1; D is unresolved. CDR3 length: 14 residues. V was cut by 7 bases and J by 1 base, with 16 bases left in between. CDR1 and CDR2 from the germline V gene are SQVTM and ANQGSEA.